This T cell receptor beta chain came from a study of beta chain features in type 1 diabetes. Overall study findings and caveats: Relative to healthy donors, patients appeared to have naive, central memory and Treg TCRB repertoires that were more similar. Sequencing used cDNA, and cells with high TCR expression could therefore be over-represented. The study found moderately but significantly shorter TCRB CDR3s in all four CD4+ subsets of Type 1 diabetes patients.

Expressed TCRB transcripts were sequenced, since all the RNA that had been isolated was reverse transcribed. Sequenced naive, central memory and regulatory T cell samples produced an average of around 3.9 million reads. Using immunoSEQ multiplex PCR, the repertoire was profiled, and TCRdb retains in-frame clones only, with some absent. Counted here are some 240,000 clones, roughly 16% occurring once; the ten biggest clones make up more than 0.075%. This CDR3 has 14 amino acids. Germline CDR1 reads GTSNPN; CDR2 reads SVGIG (reference sequence). The ends lost 0 bases at V and 5 bases at J; junction bases unmatched: 5. With respect to this clone: Its antigen remains unidentified.

Sequences were obtained from naive CD4+ T cells from blood. The V and J genes are TRBV30 and TRBJ2-7, with 9 bases that match TRBD2. This receptor was taken from a young man with type 1 diabetes. CDR3 protein: CAWSVTSGLNEQYF. In DNA form, the CDR3 reads TGTGCCTGGAGTGTGACTAGCGGACTAAACGAGCAGTACTTC.